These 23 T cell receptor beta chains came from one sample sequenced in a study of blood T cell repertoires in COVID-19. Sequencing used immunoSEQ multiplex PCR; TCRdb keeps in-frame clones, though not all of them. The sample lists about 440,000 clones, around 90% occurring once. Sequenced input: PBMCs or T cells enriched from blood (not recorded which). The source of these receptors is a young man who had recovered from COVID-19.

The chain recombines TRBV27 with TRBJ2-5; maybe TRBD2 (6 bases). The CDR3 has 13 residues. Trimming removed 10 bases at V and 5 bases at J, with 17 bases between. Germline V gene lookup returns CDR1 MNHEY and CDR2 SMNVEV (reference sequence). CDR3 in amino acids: CATRHGSGETQYF. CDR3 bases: TGTGCCACCCGCCACGGGAGCGGCGAGACCCAGTACTTC.

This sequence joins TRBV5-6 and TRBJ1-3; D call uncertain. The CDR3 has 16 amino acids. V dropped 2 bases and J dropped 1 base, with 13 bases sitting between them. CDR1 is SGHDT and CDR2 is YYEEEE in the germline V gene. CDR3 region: CASSFGIGTSGNTIYF. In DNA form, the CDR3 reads TGTGCCAGCAGCTTCGGTATCGGTACTTCTGGAAACACCATATATTTT.

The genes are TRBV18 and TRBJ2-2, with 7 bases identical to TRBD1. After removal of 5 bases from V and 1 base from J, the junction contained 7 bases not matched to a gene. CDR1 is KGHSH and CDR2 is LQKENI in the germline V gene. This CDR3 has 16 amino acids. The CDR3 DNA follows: TGTGCCAGCTCAGAATCCGGGACAGTGAACACCGGGGAGCTGTTTTTT. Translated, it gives CASSESGTVNTGELFF.

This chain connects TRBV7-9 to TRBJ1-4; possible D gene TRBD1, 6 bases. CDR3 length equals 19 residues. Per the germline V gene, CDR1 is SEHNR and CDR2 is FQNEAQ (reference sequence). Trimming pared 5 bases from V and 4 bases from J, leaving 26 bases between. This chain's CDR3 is CASSLVWGGLGEFNEKLFF. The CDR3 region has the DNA TGTGCCAGCAGCCTGGTCTGGGGGGGCCTAGGCGAGTTTAATGAAAAACTGTTTTTT. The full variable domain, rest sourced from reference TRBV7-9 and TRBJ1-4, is DTGVSQNPRHKITKRGQNVTFRCDPISEHNRLYWYRQTLGQGPEFLTYFQNEAQLEKSRLLSDRFSAERPKGSFSTLEIQRTEQGDSAMYLCASSLVWGGLGEFNEKLFFGSGTQLSVL.

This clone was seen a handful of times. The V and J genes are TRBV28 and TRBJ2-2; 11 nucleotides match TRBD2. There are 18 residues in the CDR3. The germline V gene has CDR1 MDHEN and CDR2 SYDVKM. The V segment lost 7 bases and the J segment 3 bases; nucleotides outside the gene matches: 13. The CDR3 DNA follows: TGTGCCAGCATTTTTAGCGGGAGGGACCCCGCGGACACCGGGGAGCTGTTTTTT. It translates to CASIFSGRDPADTGELFF.

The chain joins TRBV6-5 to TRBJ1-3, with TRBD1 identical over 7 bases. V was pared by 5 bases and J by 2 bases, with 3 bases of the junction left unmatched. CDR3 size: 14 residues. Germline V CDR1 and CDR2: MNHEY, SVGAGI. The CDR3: CASSRRGPGNTIYF. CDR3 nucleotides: TGTGCCAGCAGTCGTAGGGGGCCTGGAAACACCATATATTTT.

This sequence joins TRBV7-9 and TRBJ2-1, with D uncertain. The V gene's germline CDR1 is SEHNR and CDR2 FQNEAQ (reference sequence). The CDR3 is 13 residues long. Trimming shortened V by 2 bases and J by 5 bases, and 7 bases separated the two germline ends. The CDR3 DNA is TGTGCCAGCAGCTTACAAAGCCACAATGAGCAGTTCTTC. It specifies CASSLQSHNEQFF.

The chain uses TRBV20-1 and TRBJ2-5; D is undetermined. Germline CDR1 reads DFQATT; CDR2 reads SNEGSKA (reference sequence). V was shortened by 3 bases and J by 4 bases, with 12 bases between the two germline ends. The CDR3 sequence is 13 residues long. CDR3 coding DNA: TGCAGTGCTAGTATACAGTACCCAGAGACCCAGTACTTC. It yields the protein CSASIQYPETQYF.

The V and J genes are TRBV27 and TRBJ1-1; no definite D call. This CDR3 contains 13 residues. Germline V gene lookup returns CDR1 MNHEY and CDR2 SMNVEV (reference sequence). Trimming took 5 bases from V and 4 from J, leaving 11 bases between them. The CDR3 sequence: CASSREESTEAFF. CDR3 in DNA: TGTGCCAGCAGTCGGGAGGAGAGCACTGAAGCTTTCTTT.

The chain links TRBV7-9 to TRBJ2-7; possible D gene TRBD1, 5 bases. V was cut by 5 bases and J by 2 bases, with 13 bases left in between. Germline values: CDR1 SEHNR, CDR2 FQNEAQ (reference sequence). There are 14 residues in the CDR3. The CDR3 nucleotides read TGTGCCAGCAGCAATGACAGAGCCGCCTACGAGCAGTACTTC. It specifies CASSNDRAAYEQYF.

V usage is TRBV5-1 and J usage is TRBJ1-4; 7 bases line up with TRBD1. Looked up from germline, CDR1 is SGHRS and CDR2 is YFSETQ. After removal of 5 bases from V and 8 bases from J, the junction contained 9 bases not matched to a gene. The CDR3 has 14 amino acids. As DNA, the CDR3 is TGCGCCAGCAGGCAGGGGGGATTGAGAGAAAAACTGTTTTTT. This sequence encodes CASRQGGLREKLFF.

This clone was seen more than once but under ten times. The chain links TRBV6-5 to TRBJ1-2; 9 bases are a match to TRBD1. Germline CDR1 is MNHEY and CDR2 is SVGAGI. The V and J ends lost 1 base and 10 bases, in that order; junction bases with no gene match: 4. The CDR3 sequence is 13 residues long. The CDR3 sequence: CASSYLGQGDYTF. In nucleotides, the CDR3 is TGTGCCAGCAGTTACTTGGGACAGGGAGACTACACCTTC.

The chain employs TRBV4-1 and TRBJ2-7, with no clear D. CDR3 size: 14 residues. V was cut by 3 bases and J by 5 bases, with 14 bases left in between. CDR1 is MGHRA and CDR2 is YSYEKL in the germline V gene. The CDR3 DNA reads TGCGCCAGCAGCCACATAGGCATGAGGAACGAGCAGTACTTC. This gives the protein CASSHIGMRNEQYF.

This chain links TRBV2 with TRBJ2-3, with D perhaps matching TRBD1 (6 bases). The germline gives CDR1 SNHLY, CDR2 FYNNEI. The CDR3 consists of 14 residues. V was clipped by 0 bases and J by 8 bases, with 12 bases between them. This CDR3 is CASSEAPEGVTQYF. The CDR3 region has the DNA TGTGCCAGCAGTGAAGCCCCCGAGGGGGTTACGCAGTATTTT.

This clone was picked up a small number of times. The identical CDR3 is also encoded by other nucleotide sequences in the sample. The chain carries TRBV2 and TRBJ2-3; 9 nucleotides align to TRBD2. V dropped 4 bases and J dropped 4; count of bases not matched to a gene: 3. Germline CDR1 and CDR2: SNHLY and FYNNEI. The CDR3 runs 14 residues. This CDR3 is CASSVLAGADTQYF. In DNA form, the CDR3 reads TGTGCCAGCAGTGTCTTAGCGGGAGCAGATACGCAGTATTTT.

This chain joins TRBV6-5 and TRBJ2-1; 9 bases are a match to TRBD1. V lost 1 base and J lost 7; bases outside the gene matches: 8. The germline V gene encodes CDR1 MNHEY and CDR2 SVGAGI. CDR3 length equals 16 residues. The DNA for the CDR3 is TGTGCCAGCAGTTACTACTCGGACAGGGGAGGGAATGAGCAGTTCTTC. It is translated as CASSYYSDRGGNEQFF.

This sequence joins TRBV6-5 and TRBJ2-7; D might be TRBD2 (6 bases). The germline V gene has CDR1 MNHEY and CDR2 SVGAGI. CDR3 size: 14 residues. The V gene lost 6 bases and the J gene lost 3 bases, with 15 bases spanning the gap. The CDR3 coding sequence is TGTGCCAGCAGCCCAGGCGGGACCTACTACGAGCAGTACTTC. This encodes CASSPGGTYYEQYF.

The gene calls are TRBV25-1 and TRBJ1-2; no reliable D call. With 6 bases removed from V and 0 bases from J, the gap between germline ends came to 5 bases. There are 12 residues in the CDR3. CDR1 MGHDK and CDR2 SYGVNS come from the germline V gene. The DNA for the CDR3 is TGTGCCAGCAGGATAGCTAACTATGGCTACACCTTC. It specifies CASRIANYGYTF.

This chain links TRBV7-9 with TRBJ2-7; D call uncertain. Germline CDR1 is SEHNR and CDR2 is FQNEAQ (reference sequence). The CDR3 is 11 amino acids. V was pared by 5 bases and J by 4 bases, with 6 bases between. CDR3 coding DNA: TGTGCCAGCAGCCCCCAGTACGAGCAGTACTTC. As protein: CASSPQYEQYF.

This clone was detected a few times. This chain's CDR3 is CASTQTRQGNSPLHF. The CDR3 region has the DNA TGTGCCAGCACCCAAACGAGGCAGGGGAATTCACCCCTCCACTTT. The V call is TRBV6-5, the J call TRBJ1-6; a weak D match, TRBD1 (6 bases). The length of the CDR3 is 15 residues. Trimming removed 7 bases from V and 7 bases from J, with 17 bases in between. The V gene's germline CDR1 is MNHEY and CDR2 SVGAGI.

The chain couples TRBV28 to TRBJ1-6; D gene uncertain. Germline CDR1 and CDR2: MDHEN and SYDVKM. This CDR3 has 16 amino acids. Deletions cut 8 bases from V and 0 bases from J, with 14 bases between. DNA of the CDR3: TGTGCCAGCTTACAAGAGGGTAGCTCCTATAATTCACCCCTCCACTTT. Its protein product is CASLQEGSSYNSPLHF.

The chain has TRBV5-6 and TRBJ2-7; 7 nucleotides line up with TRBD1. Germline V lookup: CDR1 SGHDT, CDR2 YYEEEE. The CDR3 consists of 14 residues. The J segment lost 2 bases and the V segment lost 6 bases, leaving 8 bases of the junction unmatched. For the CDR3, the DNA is TGTGCCAGCAACCGCCGGGACAGTACCTACGAGCAGTACTTC. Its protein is CASNRRDSTYEQYF. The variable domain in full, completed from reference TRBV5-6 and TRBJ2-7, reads DAGVTQSPTHLIKTRGQQVTLRCSPKSGHDTVSWYQQALGQGPQFIFQYYEEEERQRGNFPDRFSGHQFPNYSSELNVNALLLGDSALYLCASNRRDSTYEQYFGPGTRLTVT.

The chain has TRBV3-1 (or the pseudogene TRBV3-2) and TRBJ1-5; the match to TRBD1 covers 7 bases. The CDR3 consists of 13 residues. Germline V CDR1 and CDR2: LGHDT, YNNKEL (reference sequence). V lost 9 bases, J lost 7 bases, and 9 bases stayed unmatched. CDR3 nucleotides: TGTGCCAGTCAACAGGGGTCGGGGCAGCCCCAGCATTTT. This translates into CASQQGSGQPQHF.